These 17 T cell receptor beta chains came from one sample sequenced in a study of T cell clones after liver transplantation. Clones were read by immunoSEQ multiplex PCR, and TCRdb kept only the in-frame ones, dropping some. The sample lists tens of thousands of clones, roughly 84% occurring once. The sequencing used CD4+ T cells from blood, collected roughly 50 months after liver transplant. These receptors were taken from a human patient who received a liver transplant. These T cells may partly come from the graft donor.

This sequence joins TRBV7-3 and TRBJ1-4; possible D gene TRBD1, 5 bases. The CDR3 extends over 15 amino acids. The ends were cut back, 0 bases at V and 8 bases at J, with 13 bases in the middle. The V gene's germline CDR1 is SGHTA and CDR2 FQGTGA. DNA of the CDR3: TGTGCCAGCAGCTTAACTGGGGCGGAGGGGGAAAAACTGTTTTTT. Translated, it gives CASSLTGAEGEKLFF. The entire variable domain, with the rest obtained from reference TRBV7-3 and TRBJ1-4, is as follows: GAGVSQTPSNKVTEKGKYVELRCDPISGHTALYWYRQSLGQGPEFLIYFQGTGAADDSGLPNDRFFAVRPEGSVSTLKIQRTERGDSAVYLCASSLTGAEGEKLFFGSGTQLSVL.

CDR3 bases: TGTGCCAGCCACCGGGGCATATCTTACGAGCAGTACTTC. This gives the protein CASHRGISYEQYF. This rearrangement joins TRBV6-4 to TRBJ2-7; D assignment may be TRBD1 or TRBD2 (5 bases each). Germline V gene data show CDR1 as MRHNA and CDR2 as SNTAGT. The ends were cut back, 8 bases at V and 4 bases at J, with 15 bases in the middle. The length of the CDR3 is 13 residues.

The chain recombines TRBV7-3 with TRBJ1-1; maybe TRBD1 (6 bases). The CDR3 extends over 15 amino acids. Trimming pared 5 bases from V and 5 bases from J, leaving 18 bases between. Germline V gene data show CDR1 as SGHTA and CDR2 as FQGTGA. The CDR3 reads CASSPHRESGTEAFF. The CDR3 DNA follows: TGTGCCAGCAGCCCGCACAGGGAATCGGGGACTGAAGCTTTCTTT.

The CDR3 DNA reads as TGTGCCAGCAGCTTGGGACAGCGCGGGGAGGAGCAGTACTTC. Its protein product is CASSLGQRGEEQYF. V and J are TRBV5-5 and TRBJ2-7; tentative D call: TRBD2 (6 bases). The germline V gene encodes CDR1 SGHKS and CDR2 YYEKEE (reference sequence). This CDR3 spans 14 amino acids. V was shortened by 0 bases and J by 7 bases, with 14 bases between the two germline ends.

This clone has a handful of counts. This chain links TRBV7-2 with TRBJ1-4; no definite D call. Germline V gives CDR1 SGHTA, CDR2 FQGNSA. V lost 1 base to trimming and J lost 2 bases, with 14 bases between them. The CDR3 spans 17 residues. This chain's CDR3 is CASSLDRPLVTNEKLFF. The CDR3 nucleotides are TGTGCCAGCAGCTTAGATCGGCCGCTGGTTACTAATGAAAAACTGTTTTTT. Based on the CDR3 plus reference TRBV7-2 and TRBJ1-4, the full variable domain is GAGVSQSPSNKVTEKGKDVELRCDPISGHTALYWYRQSLGQGLEFLIYFQGNSAPDKSGLPSDRFSAERTGGSVSTLTIQRTQQEDSAVYLCASSLDRPLVTNEKLFFGSGTQLSVL.

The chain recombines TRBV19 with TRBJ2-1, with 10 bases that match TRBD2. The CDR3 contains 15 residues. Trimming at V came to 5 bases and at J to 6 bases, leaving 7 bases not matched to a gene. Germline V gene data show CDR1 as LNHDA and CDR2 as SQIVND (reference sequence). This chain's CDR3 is CASSLTSGKGNEQFF. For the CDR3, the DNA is TGTGCCAGTAGTTTAACTAGCGGGAAGGGCAATGAGCAGTTCTTC.

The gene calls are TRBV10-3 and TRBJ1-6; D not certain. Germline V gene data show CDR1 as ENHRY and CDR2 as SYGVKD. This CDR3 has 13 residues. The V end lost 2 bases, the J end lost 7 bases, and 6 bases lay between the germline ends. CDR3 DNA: TGTGCCATCAGTGAGGTGGGGAATTCACCCCTCCACTTT. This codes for CAISEVGNSPLHF.

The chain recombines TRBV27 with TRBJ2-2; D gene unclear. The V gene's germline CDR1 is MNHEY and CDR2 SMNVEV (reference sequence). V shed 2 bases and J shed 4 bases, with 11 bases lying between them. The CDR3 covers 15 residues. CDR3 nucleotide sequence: TGTGCCAGCAGTTTAGCCCTATGGAGCACCGGGGAGCTGTTTTTT. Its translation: CASSLALWSTGELFF.

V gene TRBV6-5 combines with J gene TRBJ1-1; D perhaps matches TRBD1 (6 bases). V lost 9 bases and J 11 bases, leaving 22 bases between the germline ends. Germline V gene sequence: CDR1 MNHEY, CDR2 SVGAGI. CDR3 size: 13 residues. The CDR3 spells CASQARGRGSAFF. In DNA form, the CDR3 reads TGTGCCAGTCAAGCTCGAGGCAGGGGCTCCGCTTTCTTT.

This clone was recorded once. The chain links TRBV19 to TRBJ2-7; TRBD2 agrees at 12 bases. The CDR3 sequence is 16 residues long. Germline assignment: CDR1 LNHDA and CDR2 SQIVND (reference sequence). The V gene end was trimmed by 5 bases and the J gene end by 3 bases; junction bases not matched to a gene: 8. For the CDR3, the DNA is TGTGCCAGTAGTCCCCAGACTAGCGGGAGCGGCTACGAGCAGTACTTC. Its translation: CASSPQTSGSGYEQYF.

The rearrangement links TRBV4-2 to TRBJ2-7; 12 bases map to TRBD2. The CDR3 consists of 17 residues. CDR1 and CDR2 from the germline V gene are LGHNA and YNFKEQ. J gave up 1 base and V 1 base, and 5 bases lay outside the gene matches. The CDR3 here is CASSQGLAGGPSYEQYF. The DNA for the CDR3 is TGTGCCAGCAGCCAAGGCCTAGCGGGAGGGCCTTCCTACGAGCAGTACTTC.

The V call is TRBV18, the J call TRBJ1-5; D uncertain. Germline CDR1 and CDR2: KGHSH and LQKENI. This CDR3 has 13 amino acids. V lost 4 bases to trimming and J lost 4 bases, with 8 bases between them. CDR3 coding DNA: TGTGCCAGCTCACGCGAGGAAAATCAGCCCCAGCATTTT. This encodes CASSREENQPQHF. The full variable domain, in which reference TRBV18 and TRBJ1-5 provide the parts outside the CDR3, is NAGVMQNPRHLVRRRGQEARLRCSPMKGHSHVYWYRQLPEEGLKFMVYLQKENIIDESGMPKERFSAEFPKEGPSILRIQQVVRGDSAAYFCASSREENQPQHFGDGTRLSIL.

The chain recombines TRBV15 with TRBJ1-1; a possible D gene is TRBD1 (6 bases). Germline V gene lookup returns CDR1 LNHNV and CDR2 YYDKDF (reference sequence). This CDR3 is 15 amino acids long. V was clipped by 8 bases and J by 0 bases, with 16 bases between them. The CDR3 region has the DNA TGTGCCACCTCTCTCGGGGGGGCCATGAACACTGAAGCTTTCTTT. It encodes CATSLGGAMNTEAFF.

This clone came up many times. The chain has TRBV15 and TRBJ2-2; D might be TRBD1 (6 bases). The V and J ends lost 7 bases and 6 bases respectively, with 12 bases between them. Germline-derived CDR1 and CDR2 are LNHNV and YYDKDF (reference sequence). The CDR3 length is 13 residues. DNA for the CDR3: TGTGCCACCAAATTGGGGGCAGCCGGGGAGCTGTTTTTT. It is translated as CATKLGAAGELFF.

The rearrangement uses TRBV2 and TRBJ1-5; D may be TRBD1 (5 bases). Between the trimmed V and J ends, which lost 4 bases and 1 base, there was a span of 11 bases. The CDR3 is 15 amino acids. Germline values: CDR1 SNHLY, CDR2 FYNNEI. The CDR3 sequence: CASSAWGGSNQPQHF. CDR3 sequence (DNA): TGTGCCAGCAGTGCATGGGGGGGAAGCAATCAGCCCCAGCATTTT.

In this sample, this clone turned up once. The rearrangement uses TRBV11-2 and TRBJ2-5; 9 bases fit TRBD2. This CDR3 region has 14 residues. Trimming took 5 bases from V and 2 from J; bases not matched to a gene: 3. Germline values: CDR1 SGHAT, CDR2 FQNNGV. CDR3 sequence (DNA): TGTGCCAGCAGCGGGACTAGCTCTCAAGAGACCCAGTACTTC. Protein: CASSGTSSQETQYF.

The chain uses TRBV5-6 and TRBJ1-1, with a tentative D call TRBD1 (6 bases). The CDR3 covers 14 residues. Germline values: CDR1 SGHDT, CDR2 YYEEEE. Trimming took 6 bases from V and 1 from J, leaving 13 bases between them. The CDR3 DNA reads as TGTGCCAGCACCACCCCGGGGGCGAACACTGAAGCTTTCTTT. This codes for CASTTPGANTEAFF.